Shown below are 30 T cell receptor beta chains from a single sample sequenced in a study of technical replicates of blood from a handful of donors. TCRdb's copy holds only in-frame clones and misses some; the assay was immunoSEQ multiplex PCR. The sample holds approximately 70,000 clones; about nine tenths are singletons and the top ten take approximately 0.34%. Sequenced: T cells isolated from PBMCs. The source is a human donor in good health.

This chain uses TRBV19 with TRBJ2-7; TRBD2 might be the D (5 bases). V lost 3 bases and J 4 bases, leaving 13 bases between the germline ends. Germline V gives CDR1 LNHDA, CDR2 SQIVND (reference sequence). CDR3 length: 14 residues. The CDR3 protein is CASSIIPGNYEQYF. In DNA, the CDR3 is TGTGCCAGTAGTATCATACCCGGGAATTACGAGCAGTACTTC.

The rearrangement uses TRBV18 and TRBJ1-4, with a weak D call TRBD1 (5 bases). There are 17 residues in the CDR3. Trimming took 1 base from V and 6 from J, leaving 18 bases between them. CDR1 and CDR2 from the germline V gene are KGHSH and LQKENI. CDR3 in amino acids: CASSPRGYDSKDEKLFF. The DNA of the CDR3 is TGTGCCAGCTCACCACGGGGATACGACAGTAAGGATGAAAAACTGTTTTTT.

This clone appeared a single time. The V gene is TRBV11-3, the J gene TRBJ2-5; a possible D gene is TRBD2 (7 bases). The CDR3 is 17 amino acids. CDR1 and CDR2 (germline): SGHNT, YENEEA. V lost 1 base, J lost 5 bases, and 20 bases lay in between. CDR3 sequence: CASSLALGGGTWETQYF. CDR3 coding DNA: TGTGCCAGCAGCTTAGCTCTCGGCGGGGGCACATGGGAGACCCAGTACTTC.

The chain couples TRBV28 to TRBJ1-1; 9 positions match TRBD1. J was trimmed by 3 bases and V by 8 bases; bases with no gene match: 7. Germline V gene sequence: CDR1 MDHEN, CDR2 SYDVKM. This CDR3 region has 14 residues. The CDR3 sequence: CASGTTGGYTEAFF. CDR3 in DNA: TGTGCCAGCGGGACTACAGGGGGCTACACTGAAGCTTTCTTT.

V is TRBV11-1 and J is TRBJ2-4, with D perhaps TRBD2 (6 bases). This CDR3 region has 15 residues. V was clipped by 5 bases and J by 6 bases, with 17 bases between them. The germline V gene has CDR1 SGHAT and CDR2 FQDESV (reference sequence). The CDR3 DNA reads as TGTGCCAGCAGCCGGAGGGGACTCCTATCAAACATTCAGTACTTC. Amino acids: CASSRRGLLSNIQYF. The entire variable domain, with the rest obtained from reference TRBV11-1 and TRBJ2-4, is as follows: EAEVAQSPRYKITEKSQAVAFWCDPISGHATLYWYRQILGQGPELLVQFQDESVVDDSQLPKDRFSAERLKGVDSTLKIQPAELGDSAMYLCASSRRGLLSNIQYFGAGTRLSVL.

The chain links TRBV28 to TRBJ1-1, with 9 positions matching TRBD1. Germline lookup yields CDR1 MDHEN and CDR2 SYDVKM. After removal of 2 bases from V and 4 bases from J, the junction contained 8 bases not matched to a gene. The CDR3 has 16 residues. Here the CDR3 DNA reads TGTGCCAGCAGTTTAGGGCCCGACAGGGGGTTCACTGAAGCTTTCTTT. Translation: CASSLGPDRGFTEAFF.

This clone occurred once. This chain joins TRBV19 and TRBJ1-5; D unclear. The CDR3 is 13 amino acids. The V and J ends lost 3 bases and 5 bases respectively, with 8 bases between them. Germline V CDR1 and CDR2: LNHDA, SQIVND (reference sequence). The CDR3 reads CASSISSDQPQHF. CDR3 sequence (DNA): TGTGCCAGTAGTATTTCCTCTGATCAGCCCCAGCATTTT.

The V and J genes are TRBV7-9 and TRBJ1-2; D call uncertain. Germline CDR1 and CDR2: SEHNR and FQNEAQ (reference sequence). CDR3 size: 14 residues. With 1 base removed from V and 7 bases from J, the gap between germline ends came to 13 bases. DNA for the CDR3: TGTGCCAGCAGCTTAGGGAGCCAGCCTGGTGGCTACACCTTC. Translation: CASSLGSQPGGYTF. The full variable domain, with the rest looked up from reference TRBV7-9 and TRBJ1-2, is DTGVSQNPRHKITKRGQNVTFRCDPISEHNRLYWYRQTLGQGPEFLTYFQNEAQLEKSRLLSDRFSAERPKGSFSTLEIQRTEQGDSAMYLCASSLGSQPGGYTFGSGTRLTVV.

This chain links TRBV4-1 with TRBJ1-5; no definite D call. Germline values: CDR1 MGHRA, CDR2 YSYEKL. The CDR3 has 13 amino acids. V was clipped by 0 bases and J by 7 bases, with 7 bases between them. The CDR3 coding sequence is TGCGCCAGCAGCCAAGATAGATACCAGCCCCAGCATTTT. It specifies CASSQDRYQPQHF.

The chain uses TRBV28 and TRBJ1-2; maybe TRBD1 (6 bases). Germline assignment: CDR1 MDHEN and CDR2 SYDVKM. The CDR3 is 14 amino acids. Trimming stripped 5 bases from V and 3 bases from J, with 13 bases between. The CDR3 DNA reads TGTGCCAGCAGTCTAGAGGACAGCTACTATGGCTACACCTTC. Encoded protein: CASSLEDSYYGYTF.

The chain couples TRBV6-1 to TRBJ2-1; 13 bases are a match to TRBD2. The CDR3 consists of 15 residues. J gave up 5 bases and V 7 bases, and 5 bases lay outside the gene matches. Germline-derived CDR1 and CDR2 are MNHNS and SASEGT. CDR3 nucleotides: TGTGCCAGCATTCCACTAGCGGGAGGGAACAATGAGCAGTTCTTC. Translated, it gives CASIPLAGGNNEQFF.

The V and J genes are TRBV7-9 and TRBJ1-5; TRBD1 matches at 7 bases. Germline V lookup: CDR1 SEHNR, CDR2 FQNEAQ (reference sequence). CDR3 length equals 13 residues. V lost 5 bases to trimming and J lost 5 bases; unmatched junction nucleotides: 3. CDR3 loop: CASSPDRYQPQHF. Here the CDR3 DNA reads TGTGCCAGCAGCCCGGACAGGTATCAGCCCCAGCATTTT.

This chain uses TRBV7-9 with TRBJ2-5, with D possibly TRBD2 on 7 matching bases. CDR1 is SEHNR, CDR2 FQNEAQ, per germline (reference sequence). Deletions cut 2 bases from V and 1 base from J, with 14 bases between. This CDR3 region has 16 residues. The CDR3 is CASSLRGGDVQETQYF. The CDR3 nucleotides are TGTGCCAGCAGCTTAAGGGGGGGGGATGTCCAAGAGACCCAGTACTTC.

V usage is TRBV11-2 and J usage is TRBJ2-5, with a possible D match to TRBD1 (6 bases). Germline CDR1 SGHAT, CDR2 FQNNGV. V lost 8 bases and J lost 1, with 17 bases in between. The CDR3 is 15 residues long. Here the CDR3 DNA reads TGTGCCAGCGGGGTTGGGGGCCTGCCCCAAGAGACCCAGTACTTC. Protein sequence: CASGVGGLPQETQYF.

The V and J genes are TRBV9 and TRBJ2-7, with D perhaps TRBD2 (5 bases). The V gene lost 7 bases and the J gene lost 9 bases, with 17 bases spanning the gap. Germline CDR1 is SGDLS and CDR2 is YYNGEE. The CDR3 consists of 12 residues. The CDR3 DNA reads TGTGCCAGCTCACAGAGTGGAGCGGCGCAGTACTTC. Protein: CASSQSGAAQYF.

V and J are TRBV19 and TRBJ1-1, with a weak D call TRBD1 (5 bases). Trimming stripped 5 bases from V and 3 bases from J, with 13 bases between. Germline V gene lookup returns CDR1 LNHDA and CDR2 SQIVND (reference sequence). CDR3 length equals 14 residues. This CDR3 reads CASSYTTEYTEAFF. The CDR3 nucleotides read TGTGCCAGTAGTTATACGACAGAATACACTGAAGCTTTCTTT. Variable domain in full (rest from reference TRBV19 and TRBJ1-1): DGGITQSPKYLFRKEGQNVTLSCEQNLNHDAMYWYRQDPGQGLRLIYYSQIVNDFQKGDIAEGYSVSREKKESFPLTVTSAQKNPTAFYLCASSYTTEYTEAFFGQGTRLTVV.

The chain is built from TRBV28 and TRBJ1-2; D is undetermined. V lost 5 bases and J lost 4, with 11 bases in between. There are 13 residues in the CDR3. CDR1 is MDHEN and CDR2 is SYDVKM in the germline V gene. As DNA, the CDR3 is TGTGCCAGCAGTAGAGTGTTTTCCTATGGCTACACCTTC. Encoded protein: CASSRVFSYGYTF.

This chain joins TRBV9 and TRBJ1-4; unclear D gene. Germline-derived CDR1 and CDR2 are SGDLS and YYNGEE. The V end lost 2 bases, the J end lost 8 bases, and 10 bases lay between the germline ends. The CDR3 length is 13 residues. This CDR3 reads CASSVSGGEKLFF. As DNA, the CDR3 is TGTGCCAGCAGCGTCTCAGGAGGCGAAAAACTGTTTTTT.

Written as DNA, the CDR3 is TGCAGCGTTGCTCCGGGACAGGGGGGGTATGGCTACACCTTC. It encodes CSVAPGQGGYGYTF. V and J are TRBV29-1 and TRBJ1-2; TRBD1 matches 11 bases. Trimming removed 4 bases from V and 5 bases from J; junction bases left unmatched: 6. This CDR3 is built from 14 residues. Germline V gene lookup returns CDR1 SQVTM and CDR2 ANQGSEA.

The chain has TRBV29-1 and TRBJ1-2; 9 bases match TRBD1. The CDR3 is 13 amino acids. Trimming at V came to 4 bases and at J to 2 bases, leaving 2 bases not matched to a gene. In germline, CDR1 is SQVTM, CDR2 ANQGSEA. The CDR3 coding sequence is TGCAGCGTTGGGGACAGGGCCAACTATGGCTACACCTTC. It specifies CSVGDRANYGYTF.

The gene calls are TRBV5-4 and TRBJ2-2; 10 nucleotides align to TRBD2. The CDR3 is 16 amino acids. V shed 7 bases, J shed 5 bases, and the junction held 11 bases outside the gene matches. CDR1 and CDR2 from the germline V gene are SGHNT and YYREEE (reference sequence). As DNA, the CDR3 is TGTGCCAGCTCATCTGGGCTAGCGGGAGAGACCGGGGAGCTGTTTTTT. Its translation: CASSSGLAGETGELFF.

This chain links TRBV27 with TRBJ1-2; D is uncertain. The CDR3 has 13 amino acids. Trimming pared 3 bases from V and 4 bases from J, leaving 9 bases between. CDR1 and CDR2 (germline): MNHEY, SMNVEV (reference sequence). CDR3 sequence (DNA): TGTGCCAGCAGTTTGGGCAGGATCTATGGCTACACCTTC. This translates into CASSLGRIYGYTF.

V usage is TRBV15 and J usage is TRBJ2-2, with D tentatively TRBD1 (6 bases). Germline V lookup: CDR1 LNHNV, CDR2 YYDKDF (reference sequence). V lost 0 bases, J lost 6 bases, and 8 bases lay in between. CDR3 length: 14 residues. The CDR3 coding sequence is TGTGCCACCAGCAGAGATCAGGGGCCCGGGGAGCTGTTTTTT. Protein sequence: CATSRDQGPGELFF.

The chain links TRBV9 to TRBJ2-7, with D possibly matching TRBD2 (5 bases). Germline CDR1 SGDLS, CDR2 YYNGEE. This CDR3 is 13 amino acids long. Trimming pared 1 base from V and 9 bases from J, leaving 14 bases between. CDR3 in DNA: TGTGCCAGCAGCGTAAGTAGGAGGCGATGGCAGTACTTC. It encodes CASSVSRRRWQYF.

This chain joins TRBV19 and TRBJ1-5; D possibly corresponds to TRBD1 (6 bases). The CDR3 totals 18 residues. Germline CDR1 LNHDA, CDR2 SQIVND (reference sequence). Trimming left V 5 bases short and J 3 bases short, with 23 bases between. CDR3 sequence reads: CASSASWTVPVPNQPQHF. The CDR3 bases are TGTGCCAGTAGTGCCTCGTGGACAGTCCCAGTCCCCAATCAGCCCCAGCATTTT.

This clone has only one observation. The genes are TRBV11-2 and TRBJ2-7; 9 positions match TRBD2. The CDR3 extends over 14 amino acids. The germline CDR1 and CDR2 sequences are SGHAT and FQNNGV. V gave up 5 bases and J gave up 4 bases; unmatched junction bases: 6. The CDR3 nucleotides read TGTGCCAGCAGCGCCGCTAGCGGGGTGTACGAGCAGTACTTC. Translated: CASSAASGVYEQYF.

The chain employs TRBV9 and TRBJ2-7; TRBD2 matches at 11 bases. This CDR3 spans 15 amino acids. V gave up 3 bases and J gave up 2 bases; unmatched junction bases: 4. Germline CDR1 and CDR2: SGDLS and YYNGEE. CDR3 DNA sequence: TGTGCCAGCAGCGCGGGACTAGCGGCAACCTACGAGCAGTACTTC. Its translation is CASSAGLAATYEQYF.

The chain links TRBV29-1 to TRBJ1-1, with 8 bases matching TRBD1. CDR1 SQVTM and CDR2 ANQGSEA come from the germline V gene. This CDR3 has 14 amino acids. J lost 4 bases, V lost 5 bases, and 9 bases had no gene match. CDR3 in DNA: TGCAGCGTTCCACGGACAGGGAGCATCACTGAAGCTTTCTTT. As protein: CSVPRTGSITEAFF.

V is TRBV30 and J is TRBJ2-1; 7 bases line up with TRBD1. V dropped 5 bases and J dropped 8; count of bases not matched to a gene: 9. This CDR3 is built from 13 residues. Germline CDR1 GTSNPN, CDR2 SVGIG (reference sequence). CDR3 amino acids: CAWDRELSDEQFF. The CDR3 nucleotides are TGTGCCTGGGACAGGGAGCTTTCGGATGAGCAGTTCTTC.

J is TRBJ2-7 and V is TRBV4-3; D may be TRBD2 (5 bases). V gave up 0 bases and J gave up 2 bases, with 8 bases separating them. The CDR3 has 14 residues. CDR1 is LGHNA and CDR2 is YSLEER in the germline V gene. The CDR3 DNA sequence: TGCGCCAGCAGCCAAGATTGGACTGCCTACGAGCAGTACTTC. Translating gives CASSQDWTAYEQYF.